The clone carrying this TCR beta chain has only one observation. The antigen remains undetermined. The sample originates from a study of T cell responses to AZD1222 COVID-19 vaccine. Broader study findings: Vaccine-related CD4 TCRs covered spike, predominating at 160-218 and 743-854. Donors, mostly white British, included more females; clonal diversity was possibly underestimated.

The CDR3 has 15 residues. CDR1 and CDR2 from the germline V gene are MGHRA and YSYEKL. The trim removed 2 bases at V and 5 bases at J, leaving 4 bases unmatched. Profiled with immunoSEQ multiplex PCR; TCRdb holds only in-frame clones, not every one. The sample lists some 250,000 clones; almost 95% were seen once. The rearrangement joins TRBV4-1 to TRBJ2-1; 9 nucleotides line up with TRBD2. The sequenced sample was peripheral blood, obtained 28 days after the second AZD1222 dose. This clonotype originated in an adult who received the AZD1222 COVID-19 vaccine. The CDR3 sequence: CASSQRLAENNEQFF. CDR3 nucleotides: TGCGCCAGCAGCCAACGACTAGCGGAGAACAATGAGCAGTTCTTC.